This entry is about one T cell receptor (beta chain). Its target is unknown. The CDR3 length is 17 residues. Deletions cut 0 bases from V and 5 bases from J, with 19 bases between. Germline V gives CDR1 LGHNA, CDR2 YSLEER. This sample is drawn from a study of Ad26.COV2.S vaccination and SARS-CoV-2 variants. About the study: Donor got 5x10^10 or 1x10^11 viral particles of Ad26.COV2.S.

Study results and caveats: For non-spike TCRs, breadth in vaccine recipients resembled that in placebo recipients. Post-vaccination spike-specific CD8+ and CD4+ T cell responses reportedly had substantial breadth.

Profiling relied on immunoSEQ multiplex PCR, and the TCRdb table lists in-frame clones only, not all of them. Of 300,000 to 400,000 clones in the sample, 85% to 90% were seen once. The treatment here: around 19 received Ad26.COV2.S at low or high dose, single or two shots; about five received placebo; per-sample allocation not given. Sampling took place 63 days after the first vaccine or placebo injection. Immunization relied on an Ad26 vector, which expressed Wuhan-strain SARS-CoV-2 spike. The chain employs TRBV4-3 and TRBJ1-2; maybe TRBD1 (5 bases). The receptor was isolated from a person aged 18-65 years who received the Ad26.COV2.S COVID-19 vaccine or a placebo. Here the sequenced sample was peripheral blood, taken in a trial of Ad26.COV2.S vaccine versus placebo. The CDR3 loop reads CASSQDRSTVPGYGYTF. In DNA, the CDR3 is TGCGCCAGCAGCCAAGATCGGTCGACAGTACCGGGGTATGGCTACACCTTC.